These 27 T cell receptor beta chains were sequenced from one sample in a study of T cell responses to AZD1222 COVID-19 vaccine. The data were produced by immunoSEQ multiplex PCR, yet TCRdb's version contains in-frame clones alone and is incomplete. The repertoire holds more than 85,000 clones, with 70% to 85% as singletons. The sequences come from peripheral blood, collected 28 days after the second AZD1222 dose. The receptors come from an adult who received the AZD1222 COVID-19 vaccine.

V gene TRBV9 combines with J gene TRBJ2-3; D remains ambiguous. The CDR3 has 14 residues. V lost 0 bases and J lost 2, with 7 bases in between. Germline assignment: CDR1 SGDLS and CDR2 YYNGEE. CDR3 region: CASSVGQNTDTQYF. DNA for the CDR3: TGTGCCAGCAGCGTAGGGCAGAACACAGATACGCAGTATTTT.

The chain joins TRBV27 to TRBJ1-2; TRBD1 is a possible D gene (5 bases). Germline V lookup: CDR1 MNHEY, CDR2 SMNVEV (reference sequence). The CDR3 runs 14 residues. V was trimmed by 4 bases and J by 8 bases, leaving 17 bases between them. This chain's CDR3 is CASSSVVRGTGYTF. In nucleotides, the CDR3 is TGTGCCAGCAGTTCTGTCGTAAGAGGGACGGGCTACACCTTC.

V is TRBV6-5 and J is TRBJ1-2; D perhaps matches TRBD1 (6 bases). Germline V gene data show CDR1 as MNHEY and CDR2 as SVGAGI. Trimming removed 4 bases from V and 0 bases from J, with 9 bases in between. This CDR3 comprises 14 residues. The CDR3 region is CASSSSGANYGYTF. The CDR3 region has the DNA TGTGCCAGCAGTTCTTCAGGGGCTAACTATGGCTACACCTTC.

This chain connects TRBV18 to TRBJ1-1; D remains ambiguous. Germline V lookup: CDR1 KGHSH, CDR2 LQKENI. V lost 6 bases to trimming and J lost 7 bases, with 15 bases between them. The CDR3 length is 13 residues. The CDR3 nucleotides read TGTGCCAGCTCCCCTGGACGGAGTCGTGAAGCTTTCTTT. It specifies CASSPGRSREAFF.

The rearrangement uses TRBV2 and TRBJ1-6, with a possible D match to TRBD1 (6 bases). Deletions cut 0 bases from V and 4 bases from J, with 10 bases between. The CDR3 loop spans 16 amino acids. The germline gives CDR1 SNHLY, CDR2 FYNNEI. The CDR3 DNA reads as TGTGCCAGCAGTGAAGCGGGGGGCGAGTATAATTCACCCCTCCACTTT. Its protein product is CASSEAGGEYNSPLHF.

V gene TRBV18 combines with J gene TRBJ2-7; D may be TRBD1 (6 bases). Germline V gene sequence: CDR1 KGHSH, CDR2 LQKENI. CDR3 length: 12 amino acids. Trimming stripped 6 bases from V and 3 bases from J, with 9 bases between. The CDR3 protein is CASSQGGYEQYF. The CDR3 DNA follows: TGTGCCAGCTCGCAAGGGGGCTACGAGCAGTACTTC.

The CDR3: CASSPRLLNTEAFF. The CDR3 coding sequence is TGTGCCAGCTCCCCCAGGCTACTGAACACTGAAGCTTTCTTT. J is TRBJ1-1 and V is TRBV18; D unresolved. V gave up 6 bases and J gave up 0 bases, with 11 bases separating them. CDR1 is KGHSH and CDR2 is LQKENI in the germline V gene. The CDR3 is 14 amino acids.

The CDR3 nucleotides read TGTGCCACCAGTGATTTAGGGAGGGGCCCAGCTAACTATGGCTACACCTTC. Protein: CATSDLGRGPANYGYTF. V usage is TRBV24-1 and J usage is TRBJ1-2; D possibly corresponds to TRBD1 (5 bases). There are 17 residues in the CDR3. V shed 1 base and J shed 0 bases, with 14 bases lying between them. The V gene's germline CDR1 is KGHDR and CDR2 SFDVKD.

This chain uses TRBV2 with TRBJ1-6; no firm D call. Germline V lookup: CDR1 SNHLY, CDR2 FYNNEI. Trimming removed 3 bases at V and 7 bases at J, with 7 bases between. The CDR3 extends over 13 amino acids. The CDR3: CASSETWNSPLHF. Here the CDR3 DNA reads TGTGCCAGCAGTGAGACTTGGAATTCACCCCTCCACTTT.

The V gene is TRBV6-1, the J gene TRBJ2-1, with D possibly TRBD2 on 5 matching bases. This CDR3 spans 16 amino acids. CDR1 MNHNS and CDR2 SASEGT come from the germline V gene. Deletions cut 4 bases from V and 0 bases from J, with 13 bases between. As DNA, the CDR3 is TGTGCCAGCAGTGGACGGACTCGGAGCTCCTACAATGAGCAGTTCTTC. This gives the protein CASSGRTRSSYNEQFF.

The chain carries TRBV4-1 and TRBJ2-2, with D hard to call. Germline V gene data show CDR1 as MGHRA and CDR2 as YSYEKL. V was clipped by 0 bases and J by 0 bases, with 8 bases between them. This CDR3 has 16 residues. CDR3 in amino acids: CASSQEAQTNTGELFF. The CDR3, as DNA: TGCGCCAGCAGCCAAGAGGCACAGACGAACACCGGGGAGCTGTTTTTT.

This rearrangement joins TRBV28 to TRBJ1-5; D remains unclear. Germline CDR1 MDHEN, CDR2 SYDVKM. V lost 4 bases, J lost 8 bases, and 18 bases lay in between. This CDR3 is built from 15 residues. This chain's CDR3 is CASSSVQGYREPQHF. CDR3 bases: TGTGCCAGCAGTTCAGTCCAAGGTTATAGGGAGCCCCAGCATTTT.

The chain joins TRBV27 to TRBJ2-7; D is perhaps TRBD1 (5 bases). CDR1 and CDR2 (germline): MNHEY, SMNVEV (reference sequence). The CDR3 is 12 residues long. V shed 4 bases and J shed 6 bases, with 10 bases lying between them. CDR3 loop: CASSSQGAEQYF. The CDR3 DNA sequence: TGTGCCAGCAGTTCCCAGGGTGCCGAGCAGTACTTC.

This chain joins TRBV19 and TRBJ1-2; D is uncertain. Germline-derived CDR1 and CDR2 are LNHDA and SQIVND (reference sequence). The V end lost 3 bases, the J end lost 5 bases, and 31 bases lay between the germline ends. CDR3 length: 20 amino acids. The CDR3: CASSISSLRGGAARVYGYTF. CDR3 sequence (DNA): TGTGCCAGTAGTATTTCCTCCCTAAGAGGCGGTGCAGCGAGAGTTTATGGCTACACCTTC.

V and J are TRBV7-6 and TRBJ2-2, with D possibly TRBD1 on 5 matching bases. The CDR3 totals 14 residues. From germline, CDR1 is SGHVS and CDR2 FNYEAQ. V shed 5 bases and J shed 2 bases, with 9 bases lying between them. CDR3 loop: CASSPTANTGELFF. CDR3 coding DNA: TGTGCCAGCAGCCCGACAGCCAACACCGGGGAGCTGTTTTTT.

J is TRBJ1-5 and V is TRBV30; D gene unclear. In germline, CDR1 is GTSNPN, CDR2 SVGIG (reference sequence). CDR3 length equals 13 residues. The V end was cut by 0 bases, the J end by 9 bases, with 12 bases between. The CDR3 region has the DNA TGTGCCTGGAGTGTACACGGCTCGGGGCCCCAGCATTTT. Its protein is CAWSVHGSGPQHF.

This clone was counted a few times. Germline and junction disagree at one end, which may indicate a read error. The V gene is TRBV18, the J gene TRBJ1-3, with D maybe TRBD1 (6 bases). The germline CDR1 and CDR2 sequences are KGHSH and LQKENI. CDR3 length: 14 amino acids. The chain's CDR3 is CASSPQGTGNTIYF. Here the CDR3 DNA reads TGTGCCAGCTCCCCACAGGGCACTGGAAACACCATATATTTT.

The DNA of the CDR3 is TGTGCTCTCCAGGACGGCTACACCTTC. Translating gives CALQDGYTF. The chain joins TRBV7-7 to TRBJ1-2; D unresolved. This CDR3 is built from 9 residues. Germline values: CDR1 SSHAT, CDR2 FNYEAQ (reference sequence). Full variable domain (outside the CDR3, taken from reference TRBV7-7 and TRBJ1-2): GAGVSQSPRYKVTKRGQDVTLRCDPISSHATLYWYQQALGQGPEFLTYFNYEAQPDKSGLPSDRFSAERPEGSISTLTIQRTEQRDSAMYRCALQDGYTFGSGTRLTVV.

The V gene is TRBV4-3, the J gene TRBJ2-1, with 14 bases that match TRBD2. Trimming cost V 2 bases and J 4 bases; bases outside gene matches: 13. This CDR3 has 20 amino acids. Germline lookup yields CDR1 LGHNA and CDR2 YSLEER. This CDR3 reads CASSQLGLAGEGRSYNEQFF. CDR3 bases: TGCGCCAGCAGCCAACTGGGACTAGCGGGAGAGGGGAGAAGTTACAATGAGCAGTTCTTC.

The chain has TRBV5-5 and TRBJ1-2; D remains ambiguous. The CDR3 loop spans 14 amino acids. V was pared by 1 base and J by 1 base, with 8 bases between. Germline CDR1 and CDR2: SGHKS and YYEKEE (reference sequence). The CDR3 DNA is TGTGCCAGCAGCTTGATCCCGGGTAACTATGGCTACACCTTC. This gives the protein CASSLIPGNYGYTF.

The gene calls are TRBV2 and TRBJ2-1; TRBD1 aligns across 10 bases. Germline V gives CDR1 SNHLY, CDR2 FYNNEI. The CDR3 runs 15 residues. Trimming took 5 bases from V and 5 from J; bases not matched to a gene: 6. CDR3 amino acids: CASSQGQGSHNEQFF. The DNA of the CDR3 is TGTGCCAGCAGTCAGGGACAGGGGTCCCACAATGAGCAGTTCTTC.

This clone was seen once. This chain joins TRBV5-1 and TRBJ1-2; no firm D call. This CDR3 has 12 residues. The germline gives CDR1 SGHRS, CDR2 YFSETQ. V was pared by 2 bases and J by 6 bases, with 8 bases between. The CDR3 spells CASSFPGDGYTF. The CDR3 bases are TGCGCCAGCAGCTTCCCCGGGGATGGCTACACCTTC.

This clone was found once. The chain combines TRBV7-8 with TRBJ1-1; perhaps TRBD1 as D (5 bases). This CDR3 has 14 amino acids. The ends were cut back, 2 bases at V and 3 bases at J, with 10 bases in the middle. In germline, CDR1 is SGHVS, CDR2 FQNEAQ. The CDR3 loop reads CASSLNRRDTEAFF. The CDR3 bases are TGTGCCAGCAGCTTAAATCGCAGGGACACTGAAGCTTTCTTT.

V gene TRBV2 combines with J gene TRBJ1-5; D perhaps matches TRBD1 (5 bases). V lost 7 bases and J lost 6, with 13 bases in between. From germline, CDR1 is SNHLY and CDR2 FYNNEI. This CDR3 region has 13 residues. The CDR3 coding sequence is TGTGCCAGCAAGTCAGGGAGTGGTCAGCCCCAGCATTTT. This translates into CASKSGSGQPQHF.

J is TRBJ2-5 and V is TRBV7-9; TRBD1 aligns across 8 bases. The CDR3 totals 15 residues. The V and J ends lost 5 bases and 4 bases, in that order; junction bases with no gene match: 9. Germline CDR1 SEHNR, CDR2 FQNEAQ (reference sequence). The CDR3: CASSLSQGAIETQYF. The CDR3 DNA is TGTGCCAGCAGCCTAAGCCAGGGGGCCATAGAGACCCAGTACTTC.

This clone showed up just once. The gene calls are TRBV11-2 and TRBJ2-7, with D unresolved. With 5 bases removed from V and 3 bases from J, the gap between germline ends came to 8 bases. Looked up from germline, CDR1 is SGHAT and CDR2 is FQNNGV. The CDR3 has 12 residues. For the CDR3, the DNA is TGTGCCAGCAGCCCAGTCGACTACGAGCAGTACTTC. Protein sequence: CASSPVDYEQYF.

The chain links TRBV19 to TRBJ2-7; 7 bases align to TRBD2. Germline CDR1 reads LNHDA; CDR2 reads SQIVND (reference sequence). V dropped 6 bases and J dropped 3; count of bases not matched to a gene: 8. The CDR3 is made up of 14 amino acids. In DNA, the CDR3 is TGTGCCAGTAGCCCCTCCGGGACTAACTACGAGCAGTACTTC. This sequence encodes CASSPSGTNYEQYF.